A selection of T cell receptor beta chains follows, all from one sample in a study of T cells after yellow fever vaccination. TCRdb called the 5' RACE reads again in MiXCR, with one record for every CDR3 protein. The sample contains roughly 310,000 distinct CDR3 sequences, 3.6% of which appear only once. The starting material was PBMCs, obtained on the day of the yellow fever booster vaccination. These receptors were collected from a man between 18 and 35 years old who received the YFV17D yellow fever vaccine. The CDR3 runs from the conserved cysteine through the conserved F or W. D genes are given only for firm matches. For some rows the clone size is stated as once, few or many, or as a class when expanded; others skip it.

CDR3nt: TGTGCCAGCAGCCACGCGGAAGCGGGGGATACGCAGTATTTT
CDR3aa: CASSHAEAGDTQYF
d_gene: TRBD2
v_gene: TRBV3-1
j_gene: TRBJ2-3
abundance: few

CDR3nt: TGTGCCAGCAGCCAAGAGGGAAAGGGGAACACTGAAGCTTTCTTT
CDR3aa: CASSQEGKGNTEAFF
d_gene: .
v_gene: TRBV3-1
j_gene: TRBJ1-1
abundance: .

CDR3nt: TGTGCCAGCAGCTCCTCAGAGAACACTGAAGCTTTCTTT
CDR3aa: CASSSSENTEAFF
d_gene: .
v_gene: TRBV7-6
j_gene: TRBJ1-1
abundance: few

CDR3nt: TGTGCCAGCAGCTTAGGGACAGGGGGCCAGCCCCAGCATTTT
CDR3aa: CASSLGTGGQPQHF
d_gene: TRBD1
v_gene: TRBV5-6
j_gene: TRBJ1-5
abundance: many

CDR3nt: TGCAGTGCTAGAATCAACAGGGGCAGCAATCAGCCCCAGCATTTT
CDR3aa: CSARINRGSNQPQHF
d_gene: TRBD1
v_gene: TRBV20-1
j_gene: TRBJ1-5
abundance: few

CDR3nt: TGTGCCAGCAGCTTGTGGGTGGCTGAAAAACTGTTTTTT
CDR3aa: CASSLWVAEKLFF
d_gene: .
v_gene: TRBV7-2
j_gene: TRBJ1-4
abundance: many

CDR3nt: TGTGCCAGCAGCTTTAAGATAAACACCGGGGAGCTGTTTTTT
CDR3aa: CASSFKINTGELFF
d_gene: .
v_gene: TRBV9
j_gene: TRBJ2-2
abundance: many

CDR3nt: TGCGCCAGCAGCCAAGTGATACTGGTTACAGGAGCGGGGTCACCCCTCCACTTT
CDR3aa: CASSQVILVTGAGSPLHF
d_gene: .
v_gene: TRBV4-3
j_gene: TRBJ1-6
abundance: few

CDR3nt: TGTGCCAGCAGTCGTCGGAGGGGCGGCGAGCAGTACTTC
CDR3aa: CASSRRRGGEQYF
d_gene: .
v_gene: TRBV6-5
j_gene: TRBJ2-7
abundance: .

CDR3nt: TGTGCCAGTAGTCTCGGCTTACGGTCACCCCTCCACTTT
CDR3aa: CASSLGLRSPLHF
d_gene: .
v_gene: TRBV19
j_gene: TRBJ1-6
abundance: .

CDR3nt: TGCGCCAGCAGCTTGCCTAGCGGGGGGAAAAACACCGGGGAGCTGTTTTTT
CDR3aa: CASSLPSGGKNTGELFF
d_gene: TRBD2
v_gene: TRBV5-1
j_gene: TRBJ2-2
abundance: many

CDR3nt: TGTGCTAGTGGTTTTGCCCCTCTTGGGCGCTACGAGCAGTACTTC
CDR3aa: CASGFAPLGRYEQYF
d_gene: .
v_gene: TRBV12-5
j_gene: TRBJ2-7
abundance: .

CDR3nt: TGCAGCGTTGAGAGGGGGCGCGCAGATGAGCAGTTCTTC
CDR3aa: CSVERGRADEQFF
d_gene: TRBD1
v_gene: TRBV29-1
j_gene: TRBJ2-1
abundance: many

CDR3nt: TGTGCCAGCAGTTTTTCGGGGACTCCGATTCGGGACTATGGCTACACCTTC
CDR3aa: CASSFSGTPIRDYGYTF
d_gene: .
v_gene: TRBV12-3/TRBV12-4
j_gene: TRBJ1-2
abundance: many

CDR3nt: TGTGCCAGCAAAACAGATACGCAGTATTTT
CDR3aa: CASKTDTQYF
d_gene: .
v_gene: TRBV7-9
j_gene: TRBJ2-3
abundance: few

CDR3nt: TGTGCCAGCAGTTTAGAAGCCAAAAACATTCAGTACTTC
CDR3aa: CASSLEAKNIQYF
d_gene: .
v_gene: TRBV12-3/TRBV12-4
j_gene: TRBJ2-4
abundance: many

CDR3nt: TGCAGTGCTATCCGGGACAGGAACACTGAAGCTTTCTTT
CDR3aa: CSAIRDRNTEAFF
d_gene: TRBD1
v_gene: TRBV20-1
j_gene: TRBJ1-1
abundance: many

CDR3nt: TGTGCCAGCAGTTACGATTTGGGGGGTGGGGACACTGAAGCTTTCTTT
CDR3aa: CASSYDLGGGDTEAFF
d_gene: .
v_gene: TRBV6-6
j_gene: TRBJ1-1
abundance: .

CDR3nt: TGCAGTGCTAGTCCCGACCCCTACGAGCAGTACTTC
CDR3aa: CSASPDPYEQYF
d_gene: .
v_gene: TRBV20-1
j_gene: TRBJ2-7
abundance: many

CDR3nt: TGCAGTGCTGGGGGGACAGGGGCCTCACCCCTCCACTTT
CDR3aa: CSAGGTGASPLHF
d_gene: TRBD1
v_gene: TRBV20-1
j_gene: TRBJ1-6
abundance: .

CDR3nt: TGTGCCAGCAGTCTGGAGCAGGGGCCGGACCCCTATGGCTACACCTTC
CDR3aa: CASSLEQGPDPYGYTF
d_gene: .
v_gene: TRBV28
j_gene: TRBJ1-2
abundance: .

CDR3nt: TGTGCCAGCACTCTTCAATCCGGGACACCCATCTTC
CDR3aa: CASTLQSGTPIF
d_gene: .
v_gene: TRBV12-3/TRBV12-4
j_gene: TRBJ2-7
abundance: many

CDR3nt: TGCGCCAGCAGCTTCCAGGGTCCCCCTAACACCGGGGAGCTGTTTTTT
CDR3aa: CASSFQGPPNTGELFF
d_gene: .
v_gene: TRBV5-1
j_gene: TRBJ2-2
abundance: many

CDR3nt: TGTGCCAGCCGCCCGACTAGCGGGGACAATGAGCAGTTCTTC
CDR3aa: CASRPTSGDNEQFF
d_gene: TRBD2
v_gene: TRBV12-3/TRBV12-4
j_gene: TRBJ2-1
abundance: many

CDR3nt: TGTGCCAGCAGCTTAACTAGCGGGGGATGGGCAGATACGCAGTATTTT
CDR3aa: CASSLTSGGWADTQYF
d_gene: TRBD2
v_gene: TRBV13
j_gene: TRBJ2-3
abundance: .

CDR3nt: TGTGCCAGCTCACCAAGACAGGGAACCTACGAGCAGTACTTC
CDR3aa: CASSPRQGTYEQYF
d_gene: TRBD1
v_gene: TRBV18
j_gene: TRBJ2-7
abundance: many

CDR3nt: TGTGCCAGCAGCCCGTACGGGGGGCGGAATGAGCAGTTCTTC
CDR3aa: CASSPYGGRNEQFF
d_gene: .
v_gene: TRBV7-3
j_gene: TRBJ2-1
abundance: many

CDR3nt: TGCAGTGCTGAGACTAGCGGGGGGGCGGAGACCCAGTACTTC
CDR3aa: CSAETSGGAETQYF
d_gene: TRBD2
v_gene: TRBV20-1
j_gene: TRBJ2-5
abundance: many